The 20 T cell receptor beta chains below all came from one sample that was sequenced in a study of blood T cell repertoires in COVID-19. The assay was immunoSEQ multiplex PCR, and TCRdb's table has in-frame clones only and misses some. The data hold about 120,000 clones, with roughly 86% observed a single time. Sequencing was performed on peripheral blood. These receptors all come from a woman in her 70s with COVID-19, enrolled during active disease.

CDR3: CASSATALAGELFF. The CDR3 region has the DNA TGTGCCAGCAGTGCGACAGCCTTAGCCGGGGAGCTGTTTTTT. The rearrangement uses TRBV2 and TRBJ2-2; tentatively, D is TRBD1 (5 bases). The CDR3 loop spans 14 amino acids. The V end lost 4 bases, the J end lost 6 bases, and 12 bases lay between the germline ends. Looked up from germline, CDR1 is SNHLY and CDR2 is FYNNEI.

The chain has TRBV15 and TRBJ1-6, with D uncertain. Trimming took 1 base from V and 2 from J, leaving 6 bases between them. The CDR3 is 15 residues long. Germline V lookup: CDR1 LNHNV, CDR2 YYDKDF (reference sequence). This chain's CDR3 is CATSRGEAYNSPLHF. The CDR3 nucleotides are TGTGCCACCAGCAGAGGGGAGGCCTATAATTCACCCCTCCACTTT.

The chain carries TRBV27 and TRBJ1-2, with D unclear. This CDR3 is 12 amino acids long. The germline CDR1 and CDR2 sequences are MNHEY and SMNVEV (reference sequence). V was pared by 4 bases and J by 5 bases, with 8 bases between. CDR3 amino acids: CASSSYGYGYTF. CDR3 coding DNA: TGTGCCAGCAGTTCGTACGGGTATGGCTACACCTTC.

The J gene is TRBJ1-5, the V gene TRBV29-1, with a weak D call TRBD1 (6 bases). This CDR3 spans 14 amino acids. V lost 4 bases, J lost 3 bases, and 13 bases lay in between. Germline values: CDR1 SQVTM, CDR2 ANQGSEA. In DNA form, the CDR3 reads TGCAGCGTTGCGGCTCAGGGGTCCAATCAGCCCCAGCATTTT. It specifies CSVAAQGSNQPQHF.

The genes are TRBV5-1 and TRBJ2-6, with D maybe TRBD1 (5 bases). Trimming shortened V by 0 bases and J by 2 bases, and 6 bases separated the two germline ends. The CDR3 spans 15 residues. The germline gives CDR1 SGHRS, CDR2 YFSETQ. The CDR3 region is CASSLEGAGANVLTF. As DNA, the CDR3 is TGCGCCAGCAGCTTGGAAGGGGCTGGGGCCAACGTCCTGACTTTC. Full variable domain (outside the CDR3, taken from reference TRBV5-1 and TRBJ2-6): KAGVTQTPRYLIKTRGQQVTLSCSPISGHRSVSWYQQTPGQGLQFLFEYFSETQRNKGNFPGRFSGRQFSNSRSEMNVSTLELGDSALYLCASSLEGAGANVLTFGAGSRLTVL.

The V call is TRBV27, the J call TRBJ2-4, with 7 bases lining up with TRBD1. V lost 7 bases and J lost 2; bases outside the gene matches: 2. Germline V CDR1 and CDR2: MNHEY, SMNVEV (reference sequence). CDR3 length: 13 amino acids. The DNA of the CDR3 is TGTGCCAGCAAGACAGGGTCCAAAAACATTCAGTACTTC. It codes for CASKTGSKNIQYF.

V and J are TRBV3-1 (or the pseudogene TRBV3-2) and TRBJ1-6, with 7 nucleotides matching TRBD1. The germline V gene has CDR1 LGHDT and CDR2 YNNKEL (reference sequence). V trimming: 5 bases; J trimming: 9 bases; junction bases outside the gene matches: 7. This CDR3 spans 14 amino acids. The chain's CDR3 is CASSVDRVRSPLHF. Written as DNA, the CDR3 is TGTGCCAGCAGCGTCGACAGGGTACGTTCACCCCTCCACTTT.

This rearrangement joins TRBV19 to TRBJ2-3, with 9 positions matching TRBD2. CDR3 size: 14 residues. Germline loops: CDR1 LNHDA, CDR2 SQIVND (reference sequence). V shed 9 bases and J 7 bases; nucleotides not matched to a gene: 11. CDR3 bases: TGTGCCAGCAACCGAGGCGGGGGGGTTAATACGCAGTATTTT. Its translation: CASNRGGGVNTQYF.

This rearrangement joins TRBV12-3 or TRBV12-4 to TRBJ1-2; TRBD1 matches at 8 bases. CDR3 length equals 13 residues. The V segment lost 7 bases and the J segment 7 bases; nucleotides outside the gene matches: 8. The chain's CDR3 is CASTLTGGRGYTF. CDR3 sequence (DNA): TGTGCCAGCACCCTCACAGGGGGACGTGGCTACACCTTC.

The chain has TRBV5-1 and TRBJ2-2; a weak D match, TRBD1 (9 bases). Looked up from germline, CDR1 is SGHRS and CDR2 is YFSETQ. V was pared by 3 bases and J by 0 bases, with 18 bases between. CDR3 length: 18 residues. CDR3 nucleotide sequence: TGCGCCAGCAGCTCGGGAGGGACAGGGAAATCGAACACCGGGGAGCTGTTTTTT. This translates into CASSSGGTGKSNTGELFF.

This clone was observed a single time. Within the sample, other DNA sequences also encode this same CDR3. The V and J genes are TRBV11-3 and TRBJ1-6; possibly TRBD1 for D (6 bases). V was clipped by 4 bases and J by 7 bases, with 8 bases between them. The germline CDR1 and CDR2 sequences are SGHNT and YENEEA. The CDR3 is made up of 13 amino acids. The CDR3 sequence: CASSWGGNSPLHF. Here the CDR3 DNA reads TGTGCCAGCAGCTGGGGGGGCAATTCACCCCTCCACTTT.

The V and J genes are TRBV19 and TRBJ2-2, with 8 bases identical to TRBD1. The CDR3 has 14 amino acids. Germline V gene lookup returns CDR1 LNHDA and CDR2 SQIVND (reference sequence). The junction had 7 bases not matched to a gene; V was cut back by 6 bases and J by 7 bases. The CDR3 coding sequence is TGTGCCAGTAGGAGACAGGGGCGAGACGGGGAGCTGTTTTTT. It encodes CASRRQGRDGELFF. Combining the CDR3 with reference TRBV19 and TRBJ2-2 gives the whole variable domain DGGITQSPKYLFRKEGQNVTLSCEQNLNHDAMYWYRQDPGQGLRLIYYSQIVNDFQKGDIAEGYSVSREKKESFPLTVTSAQKNPTAFYLCASRRQGRDGELFFGEGSRLTVL.

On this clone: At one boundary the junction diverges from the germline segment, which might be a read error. The CDR3 loop reads CASSRYLGWTGSNEQFF. The CDR3 coding sequence is TGTGCTAGCAGCCGATACCTGGGTTGGACAGGGAGCAATGAGCAGTTCTTC. V gene TRBV7-7 combines with J gene TRBJ2-1; 8 bases fit TRBD1. This CDR3 has 17 residues. Germline V gene lookup returns CDR1 SSHAT and CDR2 FNYEAQ (reference sequence).

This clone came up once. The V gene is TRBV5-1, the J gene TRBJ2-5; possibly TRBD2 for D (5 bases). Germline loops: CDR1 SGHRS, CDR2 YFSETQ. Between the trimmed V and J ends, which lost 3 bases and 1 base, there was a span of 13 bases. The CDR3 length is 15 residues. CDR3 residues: CASSYGERIQETQYF. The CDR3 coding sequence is TGCGCCAGCAGCTACGGGGAGAGGATCCAAGAGACCCAGTACTTC.

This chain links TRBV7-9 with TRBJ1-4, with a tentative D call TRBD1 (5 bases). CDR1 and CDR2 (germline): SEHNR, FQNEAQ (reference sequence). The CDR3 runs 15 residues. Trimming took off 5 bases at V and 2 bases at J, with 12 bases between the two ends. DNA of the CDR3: TGTGCCAGCAGCCCTCCTTCAGGGACTAATGAAAAACTGTTTTTT. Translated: CASSPPSGTNEKLFF. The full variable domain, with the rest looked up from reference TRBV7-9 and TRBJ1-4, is DTGVSQNPRHKITKRGQNVTFRCDPISEHNRLYWYRQTLGQGPEFLTYFQNEAQLEKSRLLSDRFSAERPKGSFSTLEIQRTEQGDSAMYLCASSPPSGTNEKLFFGSGTQLSVL.

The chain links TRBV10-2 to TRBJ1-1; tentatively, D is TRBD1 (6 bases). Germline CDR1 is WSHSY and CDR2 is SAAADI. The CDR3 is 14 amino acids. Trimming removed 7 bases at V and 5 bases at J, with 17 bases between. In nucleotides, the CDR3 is TGCGCCAGCACCGAGGACAGTTCGAAGACTGAAGCTTTCTTT. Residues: CASTEDSSKTEAFF.

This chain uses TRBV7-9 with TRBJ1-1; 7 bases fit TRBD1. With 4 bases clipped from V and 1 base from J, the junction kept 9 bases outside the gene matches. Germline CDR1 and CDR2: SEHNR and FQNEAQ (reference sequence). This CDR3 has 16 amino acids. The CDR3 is CASSSINPGGNTEAFF. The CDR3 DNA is TGTGCCAGCAGCTCCATCAACCCAGGGGGGAACACTGAAGCTTTCTTT.

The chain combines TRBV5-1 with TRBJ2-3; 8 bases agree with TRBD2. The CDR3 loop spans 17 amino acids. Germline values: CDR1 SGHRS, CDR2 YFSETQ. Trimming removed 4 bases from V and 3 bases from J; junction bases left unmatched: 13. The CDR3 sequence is CASSAGVTGGLTDTQYF. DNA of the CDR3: TGCGCCAGCAGCGCGGGAGTGACGGGGGGGCTGACAGATACGCAGTATTTT.

CDR3 in DNA: TGTGCCAGCCAACAGGGTCGGGAGACCCAGTACTTC. It specifies CASQQGRETQYF. V is TRBV28 and J is TRBJ2-5; D possibly corresponds to TRBD1 (6 bases). V dropped 8 bases and J dropped 5 bases, with 12 bases sitting between them. The germline V gene encodes CDR1 MDHEN and CDR2 SYDVKM. CDR3 length: 12 amino acids. The full variable domain, its missing parts supplied by reference TRBV28 and TRBJ2-5, is DVKVTQSSRYLVKRTGEKVFLECVQDMDHENMFWYRQDPGLGLRLIYFSYDVKMKEKGDIPEGYSVSREKKERFSLILESASTNQTSMYLCASQQGRETQYFGPGTRLLVL.

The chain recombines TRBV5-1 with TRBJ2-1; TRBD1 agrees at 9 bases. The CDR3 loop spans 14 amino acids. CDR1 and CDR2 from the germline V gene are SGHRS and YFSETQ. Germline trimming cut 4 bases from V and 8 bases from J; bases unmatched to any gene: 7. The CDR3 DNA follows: TGCGCCAGCAGCCGGGACAGGGAATGGGATGAGCAGTTCTTC. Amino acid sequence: CASSRDREWDEQFF.